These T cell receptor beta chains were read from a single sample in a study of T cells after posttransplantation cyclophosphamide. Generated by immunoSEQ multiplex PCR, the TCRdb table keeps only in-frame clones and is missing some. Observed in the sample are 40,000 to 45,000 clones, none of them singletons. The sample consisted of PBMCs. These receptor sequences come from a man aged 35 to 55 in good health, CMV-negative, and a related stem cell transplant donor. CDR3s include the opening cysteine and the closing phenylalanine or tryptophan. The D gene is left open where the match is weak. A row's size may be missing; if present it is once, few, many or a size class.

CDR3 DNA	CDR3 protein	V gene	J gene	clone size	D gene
TGCGCCAGCAGCTTGGACAGGGGGCGTACCGGGGAGCTGTTTTTT	CASSLDRGRTGELFF	TRBV5-1	TRBJ2-2	many	TRBD1
TGTGCCAGCAGTCAGAGCGGGGGGGCAGAGACCCAGTACTTC	CASSQSGGAETQYF	TRBV7-2	TRBJ2-5	NA	TRBD2
TGTGCCAGTACTAGCGGGGGCTACGAGCAGTACTTC	CASTSGGYEQYF	TRBV2	TRBJ2-7	many	TRBD2
TGTGCCAGCAGTGAGATTGGGGGGGGTTCACCCCTCCACTTT	CASSEIGGGSPLHF	TRBV2	TRBJ1-6	many	NA
TGTGCCAGCAGCTTCTTCAAGCGGGAGGGCACAGATACGCAGTATTTT	CASSFFKREGTDTQYF	TRBV4-2	TRBJ2-3	few	TRBD2
TGCAGCGTTGGGACAGGGGATTCCTATGGCTACACCTTC	CSVGTGDSYGYTF	TRBV29-1	TRBJ1-2	many	TRBD1
TGTGCCAGCACGACTAGCGGCTCCTACAATGAGCAGTTCTTC	CASTTSGSYNEQFF	TRBV11-2	TRBJ2-1	many	TRBD2
TGTGCTAGTGGTTTGATCTCAGGGTCTTCGAACGGTCTTGGGCAGCCCCAGCATTTT	CASGLISGSSNGLGQPQHF	TRBV12-5	TRBJ1-5	many	NA
TGTGCCAGTAGTATAGGGGCAGGCGCCAGCAATCAGCCCCAGCATTTT	CASSIGAGASNQPQHF	TRBV19	TRBJ1-5	many	NA
TGTGCCAGCACCCAACAGGTCTGGGGGGTCGAAAAACTGTTTTTT	CASTQQVWGVEKLFF	TRBV7-9	TRBJ1-4	many	NA
TGTGCCAGGGCAACGGGACATCGGTTCTTC	CARATGHRFF	TRBV6-6	TRBJ2-1	NA	NA
TGTGCCAGCAGCCAAGCACAACTAGCGCCCGAGCAGTTCTTC	CASSQAQLAPEQFF	TRBV4-2	TRBJ2-1	many	TRBD2
TGTGCCAGCTCACCACGATCCAGGGATACTGAAGCTTTCTTT	CASSPRSRDTEAFF	TRBV18	TRBJ1-1	many	NA
TGCGCCAGCAGTTCTGCGTTCGCGAACACCGGGGAGCTGTTTTTT	CASSSAFANTGELFF	TRBV5-1	TRBJ2-2	few	NA
TGTGCCAGCAGCCCCGTGGGGCGGGGACCTCCCTACGAGCAGTACTTC	CASSPVGRGPPYEQYF	TRBV7-9	TRBJ2-7	many	NA
TGCGCCAGCAGCCAAGATCTAGATCAGGGGTCGAATGAAAAACTGTTTTTT	CASSQDLDQGSNEKLFF	TRBV4-3	TRBJ1-4	many	NA
TGTGCCAGCGGAGGATTAGCGGCTAGGTCCTACGAGCAGTACTTC	CASGGLAARSYEQYF	TRBV6-5	TRBJ2-7	many	NA
TGTGCCAGCAGCCTCTCCTACGAGCAGTACTTC	CASSLSYEQYF	TRBV7-9	TRBJ2-7	NA	NA
TGTGCCAGCAGCCCCTTCGGACAGGTACCCAATGAGCAGTTCTTC	CASSPFGQVPNEQFF	TRBV5-6	TRBJ2-1	many	TRBD1
TGTGCCAGCTCACTCCTGGACAAAGATACGCAGTATTTT	CASSLLDKDTQYF	TRBV18	TRBJ2-3	NA	NA
TGTGCCAGCACTTATAGCTCACCCCTCCACTTT	CASTYSSPLHF	TRBV2	TRBJ1-6	many	NA
TGTGCCAGCAGTCGTGCAGATACGCAGTATTTT	CASSRADTQYF	TRBV6-1	TRBJ2-3	many	NA
TGTGCCAGCAATCGACTAGGATCCTACAATGAGCAGTTCTTC	CASNRLGSYNEQFF	TRBV19	TRBJ2-1	many	NA
TGCGCCAGCAGCCAAGAGGCAAGTTTTAATGAAAAACTGTTTTTT	CASSQEASFNEKLFF	TRBV4-3	TRBJ1-4	many	NA